This TCR beta chain was obtained from a study of identical twins. Findings of the study overall: Carriage of fewer insertions was seen in abundant cord blood beta clonotypes, whereas memory repertoires showed none.

MiXCR was run by TCRdb on the 5' RACE reads, yielding one entry per CDR3 protein. Of 470,000 or so distinct CDR3 sequences listed, roughly a quarter are singletons. To note about this clonotype: Its antigen is not known.

This CDR3 spans 14 amino acids. The trim removed 7 bases at V and 5 bases at J, leaving 10 bases unmatched. The data were also submitted as part of a second study, on T cells expressing NK-cell markers. From that paper: Expanded NKG2C+ T cell clones had unclear HCMV specificity.

The specimen sequenced was CD4+ T cells sorted from blood. This chain joins TRBV12-3 or TRBV12-4 and TRBJ2-5, with 7 bases matching TRBD1. The source of this sequence is a woman under 30 in good health. CDR3: CASTTTGKAETQYF. CDR3 nucleotide sequence: TGTGCCAGCACCACGACAGGGAAAGCGGAGACCCAGTACTTC.